This T cell receptor beta chain appears in the sequencing data of a study of graft-versus-host responses after intestinal transplantation. Study background: Recipients obtained multivisceral, liver-intestinal, or isolated intestinal transplants. Each recipient received anti-thymocyte globulin induction, then tacrolimus and steroids for approximately three years.

Study-wide results and limits: Peak circulating GvH clone levels were associated with early post-transplant HvG declines. Recipient bone marrow held GvH clones, some seen earlier in ileum or blood.

Germline V gene data show CDR1 as SGHVS and CDR2 as FNYEAQ. Trimming removed 5 bases at V and 2 bases at J, with 22 bases between. CDR3 length: 18 amino acids. This clone appeared once. Its antigen is unknown. Method: immunoSEQ multiplex PCR; TCRdb's copy keeps in-frame clones and lacks some. The repertoire holds roughly 25,000 clones, with approximately 95% as singletons. The material was PBMCs, obtained 18 days after transplant. The clonotype originates from a human patient who received an intestinal transplant, so some T cells may come from the graft donor. This chain links TRBV7-6 with TRBJ2-1, with a weak D call TRBD1 (7 bases). The CDR3 protein is CASSIRGGTGTAYNEQFF. The CDR3, as DNA: TGTGCCAGCAGCATCCGGGGAGGAACCGGGACAGCCTACAATGAGCAGTTCTTC. The complete variable domain, with remaining parts taken from reference TRBV7-6 and TRBJ2-1, reads GAGVSQSPRYKVTKRGQDVALRCDPISGHVSLYWYRQALGQGPEFLTYFNYEAQQDKSGLPNDRFSAERPEGSISTLTIQRTEQRDSAMYRCASSIRGGTGTAYNEQFFGPGTRLTVL.